The rows below give T cell receptor beta chains drawn from one sample of a study of neoadjuvant nivolumab and ipilimumab in lung cancer. TCRdb keeps only in-frame clones here, not all; method: immunoSEQ multiplex PCR. The table shows about 8,800 clones, with approximately 80% occurring only once. The sequenced sample was tumor tissue, obtained after neoadjuvant nivolumab, alone or with ipilimumab, at or shortly before surgery. Every receptor here comes from an adult with non-small cell lung cancer. CDR3s include the opening cysteine and the closing phenylalanine or tryptophan. The order of the fields is V gene, J gene, clone size, D gene, CDR3 DNA, CDR3 protein. A D gene is named only where the DNA matches it firmly. Clone size is stated in some rows and not others, as once, few, many or a class when expanded.

TRBV19,TRBJ1-5,NA,NA,TGTGCCAGTAGTATTAGCGCTCCTGGCACACCCCAGCATTTT,CASSISAPGTPQHF
TRBV10-3,TRBJ2-2,NA,NA,TGTGCCATCAGTGAGATTCACAGGGACACCGGGGAGCTGTTTTTT,CAISEIHRDTGELFF
TRBV5-1,TRBJ2-3,few,TRBD2,TGCGCCAGCAGCTCCGGACTAGCGGGAGACACAGATACGCAGTATTTT,CASSSGLAGDTDTQYF
TRBV14,TRBJ1-1,NA,NA,TGTGCCAGCAGCCAAGATTGGCCAGGGTGGAACACTGAAGCTTTCTTT,CASSQDWPGWNTEAFF
TRBV27,TRBJ1-1,NA,TRBD1,TGTGCCAGCAGTTTCCTAGGGACAGGGGGCACCAACACTGAAGCTTTCTTT,CASSFLGTGGTNTEAFF
TRBV28,TRBJ1-2,NA,NA,TGTGCCAGCAGTACACGGGCTCGGAATGGCTACACCTTC,CASSTRARNGYTF
TRBV7-2,TRBJ2-3,NA,TRBD2,TGTGCCAGCAGCTCCTTTAGCGGGTCCGTCACAGATACGCAGTATTTT,CASSSFSGSVTDTQYF
TRBV7-9,TRBJ2-2,NA,NA,TGTGCCAGCACACCTAACACCGGGGAGCTGTTTTTT,CASTPNTGELFF
TRBV28,TRBJ2-7,NA,NA,TGTGCCAGCAGTTTATCGGGGAGAGGCTACGAGCAGTACTTC,CASSLSGRGYEQYF
TRBV30,TRBJ2-7,NA,TRBD1,TGTGCCTGGACGCCCCTCGGGACAGCTTACGAGCAGTACTTC,CAWTPLGTAYEQYF
TRBV6-5,TRBJ2-1,NA,NA,TGTGCCAGCGCCCTACAGCGGTTCAATGAGCAGTTCTTC,CASALQRFNEQFF
TRBV29-1,TRBJ2-1,few,NA,TGCAGCGTTGATAAGAGCTCCTACAATGAGCAGTTCTTC,CSVDKSSYNEQFF
TRBV30,TRBJ2-7,NA,NA,TGTGCCTGGAGTACCTCGGGACCCCAGATCTACGAGCAGTACTTC,CAWSTSGPQIYEQYF
TRBV10-2,TRBJ2-6,NA,NA,TGCGCCAGCAGTGGTTCCGGCACTGGGGCCAACGTCCTGACTTTC,CASSGSGTGANVLTF
TRBV18,TRBJ1-1,NA,NA,TGTGCCAGCTCACTGGGACAACTTAACACTGAAGCTTTCTTT,CASSLGQLNTEAFF
TRBV25-1,TRBJ2-1,NA,NA,TGTGCCAGCAGGCCGGGACCCCCGGGGAAGGAGCAGTTCTTC,CASRPGPPGKEQFF
TRBV27,TRBJ2-5,NA,NA,TGTGCCAGCAGACCACCCGGAGAGACCCAGTACTTC,CASRPPGETQYF
TRBV25-1,TRBJ2-3,NA,TRBD1,TGTGCCAGCGGAGGACAGGGAGACACAGATACGCAGTATTTT,CASGGQGDTDTQYF
TRBV29-1,TRBJ2-5,NA,NA,TGCAGCGTTGGTGGAGAGGGGGGCGCCCAAGAGACCCAGTACTTC,CSVGGEGGAQETQYF
TRBV30,TRBJ1-1,once,NA,TGTGCCTGGAGTGTCTTGGAGAACACTGAAGCTTTCTTT,CAWSVLENTEAFF
TRBV15,TRBJ2-7,NA,NA,TGTGCCACCAGCAGAGACGTCACTCGGGCCCCCTACGAGCAGTACTTC,CATSRDVTRAPYEQYF
TRBV27,TRBJ1-1,NA,TRBD1,TGTGCCAGCAGTCCTACAGGGGTCGAAGCTTTCTTT,CASSPTGVEAFF
TRBV7-6,TRBJ2-3,NA,NA,TGTGCCAGCAGCCCGTCGGCGGGACTCACAGATACGCAGTATTTT,CASSPSAGLTDTQYF
TRBV19,TRBJ2-7,NA,TRBD1,TGTGCCAGTAGCTCGTACAGGGGGCGCGACGAGCAGTACTTC,CASSSYRGRDEQYF
TRBV7-9,TRBJ2-2,NA,TRBD1,TGTGCCAGCAGCTATAGGTCGTATCGGACAGGGGATTCCGGGGAGCTGTTTTTT,CASSYRSYRTGDSGELFF
TRBV6-1,TRBJ2-7,few,NA,TGTGCCAGCAGCACCGGACTTCTCTACGAGCAGTACTTC,CASSTGLLYEQYF
TRBV10-3,TRBJ2-5,NA,TRBD2,TGTGCCACGTCGCAGCGGGAGACGGTGACCCAGTACTTC,CATSQRETVTQYF
TRBV7-8,TRBJ2-7,NA,TRBD2,TGTGCCAGCAGCGATTTAGCGGGACCCTACGAGCAGTACTTC,CASSDLAGPYEQYF
TRBV19,TRBJ2-3,NA,TRBD2,TGTGCCAGTAGTCAAAGCGGGACTAGCGGGAGCCGCACAGATACGCAGTATTTT,CASSQSGTSGSRTDTQYF
TRBV27,TRBJ2-5,NA,NA,TGTGCCAGCAGTTCTAAGTTCAGGCAAAGCGGGGAGACCCAGTACTTC,CASSSKFRQSGETQYF
TRBV11-1,TRBJ2-7,once,TRBD1,TGTGCCAGCAGGCCGGACAGGGGTAACTCCTACGAGCAGTACTTC,CASRPDRGNSYEQYF
TRBV19,TRBJ1-5,NA,NA,TGTGCCAGTAGTGTCGGACCGGGAGGGGGTCAGCCCCAGCATTTT,CASSVGPGGGQPQHF
TRBV14,TRBJ2-2,NA,NA,TGTGCCAGCAGCCAAGATCGAGAAGACATATCGAACACCGGGGAGCTGTTTTTT,CASSQDREDISNTGELFF
TRBV7-2,TRBJ2-3,NA,TRBD2,TGTGCCAGCAGGATACTAGCGACTACAGATACGCAGTATTTT,CASRILATTDTQYF
TRBV7-9,TRBJ2-3,NA,NA,TGTGCCAGCAGCCCTAGCACAGATACGCAGTATTTT,CASSPSTDTQYF
TRBV15,TRBJ1-6,NA,NA,TGTGCCACCAGCTCCCGCGGGGGCCTTGATTCACCCCTCCACTTT,CATSSRGGLDSPLHF
TRBV29-1,TRBJ1-2,NA,TRBD1,TGCAGCGTTGTACGACAGGGGCGCGGTGATGGCTACACCTTC,CSVVRQGRGDGYTF
TRBV6-4,TRBJ2-5,NA,NA,TGTGCCAGCAGTGAGCACCCTTTATCGGAACAAGAGACCCAGTACTTC,CASSEHPLSEQETQYF
TRBV19,TRBJ2-1,NA,TRBD2,TGTGCCAGTAAGGCGGGCGGGAGGAACTCCTACAATGAGCAGTTCTTC,CASKAGGRNSYNEQFF
TRBV27,TRBJ2-3,NA,NA,TGTGCCAGCCGGGCCGGGCTGTCATATTGGGCAGATACGCAGTATTTT,CASRAGLSYWADTQYF
TRBV6-4,TRBJ2-3,NA,TRBD2,TGTGCCACTCCTTGGGGCGGGGGGGTTGCAGATACGCAGTATTTT,CATPWGGGVADTQYF
TRBV27,TRBJ1-2,once,NA,TGTGCCAGCAGTTTAGATGGGTCTTGGGGCTACACCTTC,CASSLDGSWGYTF
TRBV7-2,TRBJ2-7,once,TRBD1,TGTGCCAGCAGCTTGGGACAGAGAACCTACGAGCAGTACTTC,CASSLGQRTYEQYF
TRBV20-1,TRBJ2-1,NA,NA,TGCAGTGCTAGTTCAGGCGAGCAGTTCTTC,CSASSGEQFF
TRBV7-8,TRBJ2-7,NA,TRBD1,TGTGCCAGCAGGTACGACAGGGGCCCCGACCACGAGCAGTACTTC,CASRYDRGPDHEQYF
TRBV13,TRBJ2-7,NA,NA,TGTGCCAGCAGCTTATTCGGGGGGCGCGAGCAGTACTTC,CASSLFGGREQYF
TRBV28,TRBJ1-2,NA,NA,TGTGCCAGCAGTTTACTAAATGGGGAGGGCTATGGCTACACCTTC,CASSLLNGEGYGYTF
TRBV7-9,TRBJ1-1,NA,NA,TGTGCCAGCAGCTTATTTTTTGGGGCCCCCGGCGAAGCTTTCTTT,CASSLFFGAPGEAFF
TRBV5-5,TRBJ2-6,NA,TRBD2,TGTGCCAGCAGCTTGGTGCGAGCGGGAGGAGCTGGGGCCAACGTCCTGACTTTC,CASSLVRAGGAGANVLTF
TRBV6-5,TRBJ2-5,few,TRBD2,TGTGCCAGCCAAGGAGGACTAGCGGGATTCGAGTACTTC,CASQGGLAGFEYF
TRBV7-2,TRBJ2-7,NA,TRBD1,TGTGCCATTCTGACAGGGCCCTACGAGCAGTACTTC,CAILTGPYEQYF
TRBV27,TRBJ2-7,NA,NA,TGTGCCAGCAGTCCTCAGGGGGGAGCCTACGAGCAGTACTTC,CASSPQGGAYEQYF
TRBV7-2,TRBJ1-1,NA,NA,TGTGCCAGCAGCCAGGACACTGAAGCTTTCTTT,CASSQDTEAFF
TRBV7-2,TRBJ2-1,few,NA,TGTGCCAGCAGCTTAGCGGACAATGAGCAGTTCTTC,CASSLADNEQFF